These T cell receptor beta chains were read from a single sample in a study of cytomegalovirus exposure and HLA in healthy donors. Some clones are missing from TCRdb's copy, which holds only in-frame ones; the method was immunoSEQ multiplex PCR. The sample includes approximately 120,000 clones, roughly three quarters seen only once; the top ten take 7.7%. Input material: PBMCs. Receptors were obtained from a woman aged 50 to 60 in good health and CMV-seropositive. The CDR3 runs from the conserved cysteine through the conserved F or W. The order of the fields is J gene, V gene, D gene, clone size, CDR3 protein, CDR3 DNA. A D gene is named only where the DNA matches it firmly. Only some rows state a clone size, as once, few, many or a class for expanded clones.

>TRBJ1-2|TRBV18|-|-
CAPTREDGYTF
TGTGCCCCAACCAGGGAGGACGGCTACACCTTC
>TRBJ2-7|TRBV9|-|-
CASSAAGSSYEQYF
TGTGCCAGCAGCGCCGCAGGTAGCTCCTACGAGCAGTACTTC
>TRBJ2-5|TRBV7-2|TRBD2|-
CASSSSSGLQETQYF
TGTGCCAGCAGCTCCTCTAGCGGGCTACAAGAGACCCAGTACTTC
>TRBJ2-1|TRBV6-5|TRBD2|-
CASSSTWTSVGEQFF
TGTGCCAGCAGTTCAACTTGGACTAGCGTCGGTGAGCAGTTCTTC
>TRBJ1-2|TRBV6-5|-|once
CASSYSTASHGYTF
TGTGCCAGCAGTTACTCCACTGCCTCCCATGGCTACACCTTC
>TRBJ2-1|TRBV7-9|TRBD2|-
CASNRGREGNNEQFF
TGTGCCAGCAACCGCGGGAGAGAGGGGAACAATGAGCAGTTCTTC
>TRBJ1-5|TRBV9|-|-
CASSEGGTHNQPQHF
TGTGCCAGCAGCGAGGGTGGGACACACAATCAGCCCCAGCATTTT
>TRBJ2-7|TRBV21-1|-|once
CASRKGGTLSYEQYF
TGTGCCAGCAGGAAGGGTGGGACACTTTCCTACGAGCAGTACTTC
>TRBJ2-5|TRBV7-2|-|-
CASSSAAQYF
TGTGCCAGCAGCTCCGCGGCCCAGTACTTC
>TRBJ1-4|TRBV19|TRBD1|-
CASSIHPGQGTEKLFF
TGTGCCAGTAGTATTCATCCGGGACAGGGGACTGAAAAACTGTTTTTT
>TRBJ1-2|TRBV18|-|once
CASSPYRDSNYGYTF
TGTGCCAGCTCACCATACCGGGACTCGAACTATGGCTACACCTTC
>TRBJ2-5|TRBV4-2|-|once
CASSQVGGETQYF
TGTGCCAGCAGCCAAGTTGGGGGGGAGACCCAGTACTTC
>TRBJ2-1|TRBV7-8|TRBD2|-
CASSFQGGPYNEQFF
TGTGCCAGCAGCTTTCAGGGAGGGCCCTACAATGAGCAGTTCTTC
>TRBJ1-5|TRBV12-5|-|-
CASGVYNNQPQHF
TGTGCTAGTGGAGTATACAACAATCAGCCCCAGCATTTT
>TRBJ1-2|TRBV18|-|-
CASAYQAGRKDYGYTF
TGTGCCAGCGCCTACCAGGCAGGGAGGAAGGACTATGGCTACACCTTC
>TRBJ1-2|TRBV21-1|-|-
CASEGLRDRGSSGYTF
TGTGCCAGCGAGGGCCTCCGGGACAGGGGTAGTTCTGGCTACACCTTC
>TRBJ2-5|TRBV2|TRBD1|-
CAAGTGGETQYF
TGTGCCGCCGGGACAGGGGGAGAGACCCAGTACTTC
>TRBJ1-2|TRBV5-1|-|-
CASSLEGEAGYTF
TGCGCCAGCAGCTTGGAGGGGGAAGCGGGCTACACCTTC
>TRBJ2-2|TRBV10-3|TRBD2|few
CAIRLADYTGELFF
TGTGCCATCCGGCTAGCGGATTACACCGGGGAGCTGTTTTTT
>TRBJ2-3|TRBV6-1|-|-
CASSEIRADTQYF
TGTGCCAGCAGTGAAATCCGTGCAGATACGCAGTATTTT
>TRBJ1-5|TRBV19|TRBD1|-
CASSIIPGQESYSNQPQHF
TGTGCCAGTAGTATAATCCCGGGACAGGAGAGCTATAGCAATCAGCCCCAGCATTTT
>TRBJ2-3|TRBV15|-|once
CATSERPTYTDTQYF
TGTGCCACCAGCGAGCGACCTACTTACACAGATACGCAGTATTTT
>TRBJ2-2|TRBV7-8|TRBD2|-
CASRKGLAEPGELFF
TGTGCCAGCAGAAAGGGACTAGCGGAGCCCGGGGAGCTGTTTTTT
>TRBJ2-7|TRBV7-2|TRBD1|-
CASSLAGGPYEQYF
TGTGCCAGCAGCTTAGCAGGGGGCCCCTACGAGCAGTACTTC
>TRBJ2-7|TRBV7-9|-|-
CASSLVGGELYEQYF
TGTGCCAGCAGCTTAGTTGGTGGGGAGCTTTACGAGCAGTACTTC
>TRBJ2-1|TRBV2|TRBD2|once
CASSTGLAGAYEQFF
TGTGCCAGCAGCACGGGACTAGCGGGAGCCTATGAGCAGTTCTTC
>TRBJ2-3|TRBV19|-|-
CASSTKIITTGSSTDTQYF
TGTGCCAGTAGTACCAAAATAATAACGACAGGCTCTAGCACAGATACGCAGTATTTT
>TRBJ1-1|TRBV6-5|-|-
CASSYKTVFPTEAFF
TGTGCCAGCAGTTATAAGACAGTTTTCCCCACTGAAGCTTTCTTT
>TRBJ2-3|TRBV6-1|-|-
CASSVRGTITDTQYF
TGTGCCAGCAGTGTGCGGGGCACAATCACAGATACGCAGTATTTT
>TRBJ1-2|TRBV7-9|TRBD1|-
CSSSLGQYGYTF
TGTTCCAGCAGCTTGGGACAGTATGGCTACACCTTC
>TRBJ2-5|TRBV19|-|few
CASSIGSGQETQYF
TGTGCCAGTAGTATAGGTAGCGGTCAAGAGACCCAGTACTTC
>TRBJ2-1|TRBV7-9|-|-
CASSITGYNEQFF
TGTGCCAGCAGCATTACAGGTTACAATGAGCAGTTCTTC
>TRBJ1-3|TRBV18|TRBD1|-
CASSKTGGTTSGNTIYF
TGTGCCAGCTCAAAGACAGGGGGCACCACCTCTGGAAACACCATATATTTT
>TRBJ2-3|TRBV2|TRBD2|-
CASRPRSGGNTDTQYF
TGTGCCAGCAGGCCGAGAAGCGGGGGGAACACAGATACGCAGTATTTT
>TRBJ2-7|TRBV19|-|-
CASAPQGRSYEQYF
TGTGCCAGTGCCCCACAGGGACGGTCCTACGAGCAGTACTTC
>TRBJ2-1|TRBV5-4|TRBD2|-
CASMPGGDEREFF
TGTGCCAGCATGCCGGGGGGGGACGAGCGGGAGTTCTTC
>TRBJ1-1|TRBV15|TRBD1|-
CATSSSPGQALNTEAFF
TGTGCCACCAGCAGTTCTCCGGGACAGGCTCTGAACACTGAAGCTTTCTTT
>TRBJ2-5|TRBV19|-|-
CASSMGSGGLRETQYF
TGTGCCAGTAGTATGGGCAGCGGAGGCCTCCGGGAGACCCAGTACTTC
>TRBJ2-7|TRBV19|TRBD1|many
CASSRGQGPEQYF
TGTGCCAGTAGTAGGGGACAGGGACCCGAGCAGTACTTC
>TRBJ2-2|TRBV7-3|TRBD2|-
CASSVSGGAGTGELFF
TGTGCCAGCAGCGTCTCCGGGGGGGCTGGCACCGGGGAGCTGTTTTTT
>TRBJ2-7|TRBV5-4|-|-
CASSLGQGKAYGQYF
TGTGCCAGCAGCTTGGGGCAGGGGAAGGCCTACGGGCAGTACTTC
>TRBJ2-1|TRBV6-5|-|-
CASSYNSAGYNEQFF
TGTGCCAGCAGTTACAATTCTGCGGGCTACAATGAGCAGTTCTTC
>TRBJ2-4|TRBV5-3|TRBD2|-
CARSLRGDPIKNIQYF
TGTGCCAGAAGCTTGCGGGGGGATCCCATTAAAAACATTCAGTACTTC
>TRBJ2-7|TRBV7-9|TRBD2|-
CASSLTSGSGYEQYF
TGTGCCAGCAGCCTGACTAGCGGGAGCGGATACGAGCAGTACTTC
>TRBJ2-4|TRBV28|TRBD1|-
CASRPQGTKNIQYF
TGTGCCAGCAGGCCACAGGGGACCAAAAACATTCAGTACTTC
>TRBJ2-7|TRBV5-4|TRBD2|few
CASSPAPRAGGEQYF
TGTGCCAGCAGCCCAGCCCCTAGAGCGGGAGGAGAGCAGTACTTC
>TRBJ2-3|TRBV2|TRBD2|-
CASTRDYTDTQYF
TGTGCCAGCACCAGGGACTACACAGATACGCAGTATTTT
>TRBJ2-1|TRBV5-4|-|-
CASSLVGAHNEQFF
TGTGCCAGCAGCTTGGTTGGGGCACACAATGAGCAGTTCTTC
>TRBJ2-3|TRBV19|-|few
CASSPRSPTSTDTQYF
TGTGCCAGTAGCCCGAGGAGTCCGACTAGCACAGATACGCAGTATTTT
>TRBJ1-2|TRBV7-6|-|-
CASSSPTGDGYTF
TGTGCCAGCAGCTCGCCGACTGGAGATGGCTACACCTTC
>TRBJ1-2|TRBV16|-|-
CASSQSTNYGYTF
TGTGCCAGCAGCCAATCCACAAACTATGGCTACACCTTC